Described below is a single T cell receptor beta chain sequence and its context. Its antigen is not known. PCR was performed using 60 Vbeta and 13 Jbeta primers. Authors' data handling: Later reanalysis found 75 million to 100 million unique TCR beta chains, some 10 million of them shared. Some clones are missing from TCRdb's copy, which holds only in-frame ones; the method was immunoSEQ multiplex PCR. Clone size and V and J calls were adopted from that table, with D and trimming inferred from the DNA. The top ten clones hold approximately 20% of a sample with 100,000 to 150,000 clones, approximately 87% of them seen once. This sample was included in a study of cytomegalovirus exposure and HLA in healthy donors. Study-wide context: For the approximately 410 genotyped donors, approximately 82% fell within the Caucasian-associated ancestry cluster.

Findings and caveats of the study: Some V segments could not be told apart, so they were left out, TRBV6-2 and TRBV6-3 among them. Per a later analysis, HLA-associated TCR beta chains showed more clonal expansion than other, equally common TCR beta chains.

The J segment lost 8 bases and the V segment lost 4 bases, leaving 12 bases of the junction unmatched. Germline lookup yields CDR1 MNHEY and CDR2 SMNVEV (reference sequence). The CDR3 extends over 15 amino acids. Sequencing used PBMCs. The source of this sequence is a man aged 18 to 35 in good health and CMV-seropositive. J is TRBJ1-2 and V is TRBV27; 8 bases align to TRBD1. The CDR3 here is CASSSPSGGAWGYTF. Here the CDR3 DNA reads TGTGCCAGCAGTTCGCCCTCAGGGGGCGCCTGGGGCTACACCTTC.